The sequence of this T cell receptor (beta chain) was determined in a study of Ad26.COV2.S vaccination and SARS-CoV-2 variants. Study information: Donor allocation was to the COV1001 Ad26.COV2.S trial arm. Study-level results: The analyses of TCR breadth and depth may have understated the size of total T cell responses.

Repertoires were generated with immunoSEQ multiplex PCR, while TCRdb's copy carries only in-frame clones and drops some. Found here are some 320,000 clones, about 86% of them singletons; the top ten hold less than 2%. Treatment described: some 20 received Ad26.COV2.S at low or high dose, single or two shots; five or six received placebo; per-sample allocation not given. Samples analyzed were those drawn on day 63 after the first vaccine or placebo injection. This person who donated was an adult of 18-55 years in Boston. Its platform was an Ad26 vector, and its expressed antigen was Wuhan-strain SARS-CoV-2 spike. As for this clone: Its antigen is undetermined.

The sequence was collected from a person between 18 and 65 years old who received the Ad26.COV2.S COVID-19 vaccine or a placebo. The sequencing here drew on peripheral blood, taken in a trial of Ad26.COV2.S vaccine versus placebo.

DNA of the CDR3: TGCGCCAGCAGCTTAATAGGGGGGAGCAATCAGCCCCAGCATTTT. Its protein product is CASSLIGGSNQPQHF. The chain links TRBV5-1 to TRBJ1-5; TRBD1 might be the D (6 bases). Germline V gene data show CDR1 as SGHRS and CDR2 as YFSETQ. This CDR3 contains 15 residues. V lost 2 bases and J 1 base, leaving 10 bases between the germline ends. Using reference TRBV5-1 and TRBJ1-5 for the parts outside the CDR3, the full variable domain is KAGVTQTPRYLIKTRGQQVTLSCSPISGHRSVSWYQQTPGQGLQFLFEYFSETQRNKGNFPGRFSGRQFSNSRSEMNVSTLELGDSALYLCASSLIGGSNQPQHFGDGTRLSIL.